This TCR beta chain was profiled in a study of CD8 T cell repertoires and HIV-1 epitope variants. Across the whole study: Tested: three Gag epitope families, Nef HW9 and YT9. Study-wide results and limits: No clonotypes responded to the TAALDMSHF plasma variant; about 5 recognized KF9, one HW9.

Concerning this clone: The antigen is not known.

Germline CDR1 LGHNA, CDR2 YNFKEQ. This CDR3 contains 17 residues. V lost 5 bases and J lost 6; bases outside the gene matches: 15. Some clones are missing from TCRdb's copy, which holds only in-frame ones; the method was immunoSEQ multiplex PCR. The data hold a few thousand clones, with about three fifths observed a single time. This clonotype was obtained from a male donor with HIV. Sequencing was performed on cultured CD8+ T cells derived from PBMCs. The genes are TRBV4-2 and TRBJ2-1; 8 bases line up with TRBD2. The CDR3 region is CASSDGGGGSSGNEQFF. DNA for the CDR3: TGTGCCAGCAGCGACGGGGGGGGCGGGAGTTCGGGCAATGAGCAGTTCTTC.